These 30 T cell receptor beta chains came from one sample sequenced in a study of cytomegalovirus exposure and HLA in healthy donors. Primers included in the PCR were 60 Vbeta and 13 Jbeta primers. Some clones are missing from TCRdb's copy, which holds only in-frame ones; the method was immunoSEQ multiplex PCR. Seen here are 100,000 to 150,000 clones, 70% to 85% observed once, and the top ten hold about 4.3%. The sequencing input was PBMCs. All receptors derive from a male donor in good health and CMV-seropositive.

This clone was counted a few times. The rearrangement joins TRBV19 to TRBJ2-7; D remains ambiguous. The CDR3 is 15 residues long. Germline CDR1 and CDR2: LNHDA and SQIVND (reference sequence). Trimming cost V 0 bases and J 3 bases, with 12 bases left between them. The CDR3 protein is CASSIDTVGVYEQYF. For the CDR3, the DNA is TGTGCCAGTAGTATAGACACCGTAGGAGTCTACGAGCAGTACTTC.

This sequence joins TRBV6-6 and TRBJ1-2; weak D call: TRBD1 (5 bases). Germline loops: CDR1 MNHNY, CDR2 SVGAGI (reference sequence). The length of the CDR3 is 12 residues. Trimming removed 6 bases from V and 4 bases from J, with 9 bases in between. CDR3 nucleotide sequence: TGTGCCAGCAGAGGCGGGGGCTATGGCTACACCTTC. Its translation is CASRGGGYGYTF.

The chain joins TRBV6-1 to TRBJ2-6; D may be TRBD2 (6 bases). From germline, CDR1 is MNHNS and CDR2 SASEGT. V lost 7 bases to trimming and J lost 0 bases, with 7 bases between them. The CDR3 runs to 14 residues. CDR3 sequence: CASTGGSGANVLTF. The CDR3 DNA sequence: TGTGCCAGCACCGGGGGCTCTGGGGCCAACGTCCTGACTTTC.

This clone appeared once. The chain uses TRBV13 and TRBJ1-5; tentative D call: TRBD1 (5 bases). Germline V gene sequence: CDR1 PRHDT, CDR2 FYEKMQ (reference sequence). The CDR3 contains 15 residues. Trimming took 3 bases from V and 3 from J, leaving 12 bases between them. The CDR3 sequence: CASSFGGTVNQPQHF. As DNA, the CDR3 is TGTGCCAGCAGCTTCGGGGGGACCGTCAATCAGCCCCAGCATTTT.

The chain links TRBV11-3 to TRBJ2-2, with D maybe TRBD1 (6 bases). Looked up from germline, CDR1 is SGHNT and CDR2 is YENEEA. V gave up 5 bases and J gave up 0 bases, with 13 bases separating them. There are 16 residues in the CDR3. This CDR3 reads CASSDSRQANTGELFF. The CDR3 bases are TGTGCCAGCAGCGACTCACGACAGGCGAACACCGGGGAGCTGTTTTTT.

The J gene is TRBJ1-2, the V gene TRBV4-1; D perhaps matches TRBD1 (5 bases). The V gene lost 4 bases and the J gene lost 3 bases, with 15 bases spanning the gap. Germline V lookup: CDR1 MGHRA, CDR2 YSYEKL. The CDR3 totals 15 residues. This chain's CDR3 is CASSLGWGGDYGYTF. CDR3 DNA: TGCGCCAGCAGCCTCGGATGGGGGGGAGACTATGGCTACACCTTC.

This clone was observed a few times. The chain recombines TRBV7-9 with TRBJ1-1; 9 bases match TRBD1. Germline CDR1 is SEHNR and CDR2 is FQNEAQ (reference sequence). Germline trimming cut 4 bases from V and 6 bases from J; bases unmatched to any gene: 21. The CDR3 sequence is 19 residues long. The CDR3 DNA sequence: TGTGCCAGCAGCTACCGTGCGAGACAGGGGGTGGGAGACGGAGCTGAAGCTTTCTTT. Amino acids: CASSYRARQGVGDGAEAFF.

A single count supports this clone. No conserved phenylalanine or tryptophan is present at the end of the CDR3, so a read error is the likely explanation. The chain is built from TRBV9 and TRBJ1-6; maybe TRBD1 (5 bases). Trimming removed 0 bases at V and 3 bases at J, with 7 bases between. This CDR3 spans 15 amino acids. CDR1 is SGDLS, CDR2 YYNGEE, per germline. CDR3 nucleotide sequence: TGTGCCAGCAGCGTAGCAGGGCTCTATAATTCACCCCTCCACTGT. The encoded protein is CASSVAGLYNSPLHC.

This clone was counted once. The chain couples TRBV28 to TRBJ2-5; 7 bases fit TRBD2. CDR1 is MDHEN, CDR2 SYDVKM, per germline. This CDR3 has 11 amino acids. V was pared by 9 bases and J by 3 bases, with 1 base of the junction left unmatched. This CDR3 reads CASRGEETQYF. Here the CDR3 DNA reads TGTGCCAGTCGGGGGGAAGAGACCCAGTACTTC.

The chain links TRBV5-1 to TRBJ2-1, with TRBD1 matching over 8 bases. The V gene's germline CDR1 is SGHRS and CDR2 YFSETQ. This CDR3 comprises 16 residues. Germline trimming cut 3 bases from V and 4 bases from J; bases unmatched to any gene: 9. The CDR3 DNA sequence: TGCGCCAGCAGCTCTTCCGGGACAGGTCTTTACAATGAGCAGTTCTTC. It encodes CASSSSGTGLYNEQFF.

The chain is built from TRBV9 and TRBJ1-2; 7 positions agree with TRBD1. CDR3 length equals 15 residues. In germline, CDR1 is SGDLS, CDR2 YYNGEE. V was pared by 6 bases and J by 3 bases, with 11 bases of the junction left unmatched. The DNA for the CDR3 is TGTGCCAGCACCAGCAACCCCCAGGGGGACTATGGCTACACCTTC. It specifies CASTSNPQGDYGYTF.

Comments on this clone: An end of the junction does not agree with germline; a read error may underlie this. V is TRBV30 and J is TRBJ2-6; the match to TRBD1 covers 7 bases. The germline gives CDR1 GTSNPN, CDR2 SVGIG (reference sequence). The CDR3 spans 19 residues. The CDR3 spells CAWSPQGVPGPSGANGLTF. The CDR3 bases are TGTGCCTGGAGTCCGCAGGGGGTTCCCGGCCCTTCTGGGGCCAACGGCCTGACTTTC.

The J gene is TRBJ2-1, the V gene TRBV15, with 7 bases that match TRBD2. The CDR3 totals 14 residues. Losses at the gene ends were 6 bases for V and 4 bases for J; bases not matched to a gene: 6. Per germline, CDR1 LNHNV and CDR2 YYDKDF (reference sequence). The CDR3 reads CATSTAGEYNEQFF. CDR3 sequence (DNA): TGTGCCACCAGTACGGCGGGGGAGTACAATGAGCAGTTCTTC.

This clone came up a few times. Sequence at one end of the junction differs from germline and may be a read error. The V call is TRBV7-2, the J call TRBJ2-1; TRBD2 matches 10 bases. The germline V gene has CDR1 SGHTA and CDR2 FQGNSA. The CDR3 runs to 15 residues. The CDR3 is CASSLAGVTYNEQFF. The CDR3 DNA reads as TGTGCCAGCAGCCTAGCGGGAGTAACCTACAATGAGCAGTTCTTC.

Details on this clone: Other DNA sequences in the sample encode the same CDR3. V and J are TRBV6-5 and TRBJ2-5, with 8 bases identical to TRBD1. J was trimmed by 1 base and V by 0 bases; bases with no gene match: 4. There are 16 residues in the CDR3. Germline CDR1 MNHEY, CDR2 SVGAGI. CDR3 DNA: TGTGCCAGCAGTTACTCGGCAGGGGGCTTCCAAGAGACCCAGTACTTC. This gives the protein CASSYSAGGFQETQYF.

The chain employs TRBV29-1 and TRBJ2-7; 8 bases are shared with TRBD1. The CDR3 extends over 15 amino acids. V dropped 8 bases and J dropped 0; count of bases not matched to a gene: 12. The germline V gene encodes CDR1 SQVTM and CDR2 ANQGSEA. CDR3 nucleotide sequence: TGCAGCCCTCGGCCGTCGGACAGGGACTCCTACGAGCAGTACTTC. This sequence encodes CSPRPSDRDSYEQYF.

The V and J genes are TRBV4-1 and TRBJ1-6, with 9 nucleotides matching TRBD1. The CDR3 totals 16 residues. V shed 1 base and J 6 bases; nucleotides not matched to a gene: 4. From germline, CDR1 is MGHRA and CDR2 YSYEKL. Here the CDR3 reads CASSQVGQGLNSPLHF. CDR3 DNA: TGCGCCAGCAGCCAAGTGGGACAGGGACTTAATTCACCCCTCCACTTT.

This clone turned up a few times. The chain uses TRBV7-6 and TRBJ2-2; D remains ambiguous. V shed 1 base and J shed 9 bases, with 6 bases lying between them. CDR3 length equals 12 residues. CDR1 is SGHVS and CDR2 is FNYEAQ in the germline V gene. The CDR3 here is CASSLDLRELFF. DNA of the CDR3: TGTGCCAGCAGCTTAGACTTGAGGGAGCTGTTTTTT.

This clone showed up just once. The V call is TRBV5-4, the J call TRBJ2-5; the match to TRBD2 covers 13 bases. Germline CDR1 reads SGHNT; CDR2 reads YYREEE (reference sequence). This CDR3 is built from 16 residues. V was pared by 6 bases and J by 1 base, with 6 bases of the junction left unmatched. DNA for the CDR3: TGTGCCAGCACCCCGACTAGCGGGGGGTCCCAAGAGACCCAGTACTTC. This gives the protein CASTPTSGGSQETQYF.

The chain is built from TRBV27 and TRBJ2-6; TRBD1 aligns across 8 bases. Germline CDR1 MNHEY, CDR2 SMNVEV (reference sequence). CDR3 length: 16 residues. J gave up 0 bases and V 6 bases, and 4 bases lay outside the gene matches. The CDR3 sequence is CASSKDRDSGANVLTF. CDR3 DNA sequence: TGTGCCAGCAGCAAGGACAGGGACTCTGGGGCCAACGTCCTGACTTTC. The variable domain in full, with the rest retrieved from reference TRBV27 and TRBJ2-6, is EAQVTQNPRYLITVTGKKLTVTCSQNMNHEYMSWYRQDPGLGLRQIYYSMNVEVTDKGDVPEGYKVSRKEKRNFPLILESPSPNQTSLYFCASSKDRDSGANVLTFGAGSRLTVL.

In nucleotides, the CDR3 is TGCGCCAGCAGCTGGGACAGCGAAGAGACCCAGTACTTC. Its protein product is CASSWDSEETQYF. The chain is built from TRBV4-1 and TRBJ2-5; TRBD1 agrees at 7 bases. Germline V gene data show CDR1 as MGHRA and CDR2 as YSYEKL. CDR3 length: 13 residues. With 5 bases clipped from V and 3 bases from J, the junction kept 3 bases outside the gene matches.

This clone was counted a single time. Within the sample, other DNA sequences also encode this same CDR3. The chain carries TRBV5-1 and TRBJ1-4, with D possibly matching TRBD1 (6 bases). CDR1 is SGHRS, CDR2 YFSETQ, per germline. The length of the CDR3 is 14 residues. With 4 bases removed from V and 2 bases from J, the gap between germline ends came to 9 bases. CDR3 sequence: CASSLTGTNEKLFF. The CDR3 DNA follows: TGCGCCAGCAGCCTTACAGGGACTAATGAAAAACTGTTTTTT. Using reference TRBV5-1 and TRBJ1-4 for the parts outside the CDR3, the full variable domain is KAGVTQTPRYLIKTRGQQVTLSCSPISGHRSVSWYQQTPGQGLQFLFEYFSETQRNKGNFPGRFSGRQFSNSRSEMNVSTLELGDSALYLCASSLTGTNEKLFFGSGTQLSVL.

V usage is TRBV2 and J usage is TRBJ2-7; a weak D match, TRBD2 (5 bases). The CDR3 spans 12 residues. Trimming shortened V by 6 bases and J by 4 bases, and 10 bases separated the two germline ends. Germline V gives CDR1 SNHLY, CDR2 FYNNEI. CDR3 protein: CASSILVYEQYF. The CDR3 nucleotides are TGTGCCAGCAGCATACTAGTTTACGAGCAGTACTTC.

V is TRBV27 and J is TRBJ2-1, with no clear D. The CDR3 loop spans 16 amino acids. Germline V gives CDR1 MNHEY, CDR2 SMNVEV (reference sequence). V was trimmed by 6 bases and J by 0 bases, leaving 15 bases between them. CDR3 sequence: CASSTYQRGSYNEQFF. DNA of the CDR3: TGTGCCAGCAGCACATACCAGCGCGGCTCCTACAATGAGCAGTTCTTC.

This clone was found a few times. V usage is TRBV5-1 and J usage is TRBJ1-1; 7 bases map to TRBD1. The germline V gene has CDR1 SGHRS and CDR2 YFSETQ. There are 13 residues in the CDR3. After removal of 4 bases from V and 5 bases from J, the junction contained 5 bases not matched to a gene. The CDR3 DNA is TGCGCCAGCAGCGAGGGGGCATTAACTGAAGCTTTCTTT. Its translation: CASSEGALTEAFF.

In its sample, this clone was seen a few times. The V gene is TRBV19, the J gene TRBJ1-1, with a tentative D call TRBD1 (6 bases). The CDR3 contains 13 residues. The ends were cut back, 1 base at V and 11 bases at J, with 14 bases in the middle. From germline, CDR1 is LNHDA and CDR2 SQIVND (reference sequence). In nucleotides, the CDR3 is TGTGCCAGTAGTATAGCAACAGGGATCAGGGCTTTCTTT. Translation: CASSIATGIRAFF.

This rearrangement joins TRBV2 to TRBJ2-7; TRBD2 might be the D (5 bases). Germline loops: CDR1 SNHLY, CDR2 FYNNEI. V lost 7 bases to trimming and J lost 8 bases, with 15 bases between them. The length of the CDR3 is 12 residues. In DNA form, the CDR3 reads TGTGCCAGCACCCAAGGAGGCTCGCAGCAGTACTTC. It encodes CASTQGGSQQYF.

The CDR3 protein is CASSLRGLGFPYEQYF. CDR3 sequence (DNA): TGTGCCAGCAGTTTAAGGGGACTTGGGTTCCCCTACGAGCAGTACTTC. The chain has TRBV28 and TRBJ2-7; a possible D gene is TRBD2 (6 bases). V lost 2 bases and J lost 2, with 16 bases in between. The germline gives CDR1 MDHEN, CDR2 SYDVKM. CDR3 length: 16 residues.

This chain joins TRBV27 and TRBJ2-7, with a tentative D call TRBD2 (6 bases). Looked up from germline, CDR1 is MNHEY and CDR2 is SMNVEV (reference sequence). The CDR3 contains 16 residues. The V end lost 5 bases, the J end lost 6 bases, and 23 bases lay between the germline ends. CDR3 amino acids: CASSQLQVRGIREQYF. The DNA of the CDR3 is TGTGCCAGCAGTCAGCTACAGGTCCGGGGGATTCGCGAGCAGTACTTC.

The gene calls are TRBV27 and TRBJ1-5; 7 bases align to TRBD1. Unmatched junction bases numbered 5, after V lost 3 bases and J lost 6 bases. Germline V lookup: CDR1 MNHEY, CDR2 SMNVEV (reference sequence). The CDR3 spans 14 residues. CDR3 sequence reads: CASSFQGGGQPQHF. The CDR3 DNA reads as TGTGCCAGCAGTTTCCAAGGGGGCGGTCAGCCCCAGCATTTT.